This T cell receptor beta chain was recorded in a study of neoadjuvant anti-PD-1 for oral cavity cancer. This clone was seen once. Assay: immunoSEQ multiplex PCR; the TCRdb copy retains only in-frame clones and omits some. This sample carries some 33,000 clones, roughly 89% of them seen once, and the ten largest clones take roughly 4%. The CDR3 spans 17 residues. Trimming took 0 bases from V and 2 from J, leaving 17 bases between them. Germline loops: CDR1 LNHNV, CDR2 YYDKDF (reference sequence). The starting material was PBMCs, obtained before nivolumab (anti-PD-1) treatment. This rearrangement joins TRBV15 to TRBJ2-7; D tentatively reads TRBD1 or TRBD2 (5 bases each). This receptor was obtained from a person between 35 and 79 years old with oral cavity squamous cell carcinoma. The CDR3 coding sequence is TGTGCCACCAGCAGAGATAAGCGAGGGGCAGGGACCTACGAGCAGTACTTC. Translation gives CATSRDKRGAGTYEQYF.